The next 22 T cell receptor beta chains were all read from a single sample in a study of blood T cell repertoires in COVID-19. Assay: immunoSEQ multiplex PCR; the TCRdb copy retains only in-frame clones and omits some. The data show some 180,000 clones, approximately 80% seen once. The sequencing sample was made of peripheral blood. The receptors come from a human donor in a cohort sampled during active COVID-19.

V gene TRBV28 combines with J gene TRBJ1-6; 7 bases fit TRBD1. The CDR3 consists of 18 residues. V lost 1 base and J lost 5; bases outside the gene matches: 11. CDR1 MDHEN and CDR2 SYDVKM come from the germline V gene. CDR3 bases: TGTGCCAGCAGTTTATCCCCTAGACAGGGCTGGCATAATTCACCCCTCCACTTT. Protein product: CASSLSPRQGWHNSPLHF.

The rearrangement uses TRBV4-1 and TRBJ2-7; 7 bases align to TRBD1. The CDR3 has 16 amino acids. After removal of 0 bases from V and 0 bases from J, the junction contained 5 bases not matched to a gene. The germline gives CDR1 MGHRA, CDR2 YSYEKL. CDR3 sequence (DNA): TGCGCCAGCAGCCAAGATATAGGGACAGCCTCCTACGAGCAGTACTTC. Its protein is CASSQDIGTASYEQYF.

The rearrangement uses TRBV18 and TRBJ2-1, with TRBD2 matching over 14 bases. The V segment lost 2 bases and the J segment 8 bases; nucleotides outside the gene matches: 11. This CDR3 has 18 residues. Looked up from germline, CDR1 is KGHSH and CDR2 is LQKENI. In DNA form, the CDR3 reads TGTGCCAGCTCACCAGTTCCCGGGACTAGCGGGAGTGCCGATGAGCAGTTCTTC. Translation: CASSPVPGTSGSADEQFF.

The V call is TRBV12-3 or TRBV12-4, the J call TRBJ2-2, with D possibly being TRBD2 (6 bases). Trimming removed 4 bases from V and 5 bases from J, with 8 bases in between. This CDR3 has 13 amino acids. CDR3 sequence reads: CASSWGETGELFF. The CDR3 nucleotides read TGTGCCAGCAGTTGGGGGGAAACCGGGGAGCTGTTTTTT.

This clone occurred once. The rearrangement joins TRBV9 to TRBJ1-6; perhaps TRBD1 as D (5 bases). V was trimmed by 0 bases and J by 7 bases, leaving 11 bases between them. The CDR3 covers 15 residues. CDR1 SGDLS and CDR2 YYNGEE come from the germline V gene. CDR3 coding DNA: TGTGCCAGCAGCGTAGGCGGGGGGAACAATTCACCCCTCCACTTT. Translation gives CASSVGGGNNSPLHF.

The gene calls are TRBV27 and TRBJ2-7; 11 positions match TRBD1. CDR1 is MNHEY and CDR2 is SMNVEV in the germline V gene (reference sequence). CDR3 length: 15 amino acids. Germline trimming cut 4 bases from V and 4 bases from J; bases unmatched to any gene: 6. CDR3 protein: CASSSMGTGGYEQYF. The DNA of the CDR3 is TGTGCCAGCAGTTCAATGGGGACAGGGGGATACGAGCAGTACTTC.

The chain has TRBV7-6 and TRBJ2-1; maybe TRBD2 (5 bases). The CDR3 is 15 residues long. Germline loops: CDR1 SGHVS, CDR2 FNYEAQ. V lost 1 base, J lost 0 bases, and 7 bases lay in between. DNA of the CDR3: TGTGCCAGCAGCTTAGAGCGGAGCTCCTACAATGAGCAGTTCTTC. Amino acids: CASSLERSSYNEQFF.

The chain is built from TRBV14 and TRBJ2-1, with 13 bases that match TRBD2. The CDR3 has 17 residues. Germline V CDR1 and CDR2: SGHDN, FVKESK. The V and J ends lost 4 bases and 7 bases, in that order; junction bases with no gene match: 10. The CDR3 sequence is CASSPLRTSGRANEQFF. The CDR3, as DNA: TGTGCCAGCAGCCCGCTCCGGACTAGCGGGAGAGCTAATGAGCAGTTCTTC. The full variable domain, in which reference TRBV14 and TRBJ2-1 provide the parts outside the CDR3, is EAGVTQFPSHSVIEKGQTVTLRCDPISGHDNLYWYRRVMGKEIKFLLHFVKESKQDESGMPNNRFLAERTGGTYSTLKVQPAELEDSGVYFCASSPLRTSGRANEQFFGPGTRLTVL.

The CDR3 DNA sequence: TGTGCCAGCAGCCGGACAGGGGGCGGAGAGACCCAGTACTTC. Its protein is CASSRTGGGETQYF. The chain links TRBV11-2 to TRBJ2-5, with 11 nucleotides matching TRBD1. The CDR3 covers 14 residues. With V trimmed by 5 bases and J by 4 bases, 3 bases remained unmatched. CDR1 is SGHAT, CDR2 FQNNGV, per germline.

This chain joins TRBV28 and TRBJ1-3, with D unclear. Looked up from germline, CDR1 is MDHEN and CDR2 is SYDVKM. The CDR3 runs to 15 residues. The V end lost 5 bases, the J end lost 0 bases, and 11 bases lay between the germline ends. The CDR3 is CASSTWASSGNTIYF. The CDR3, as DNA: TGTGCCAGCAGTACGTGGGCGAGCTCTGGAAACACCATATATTTT.

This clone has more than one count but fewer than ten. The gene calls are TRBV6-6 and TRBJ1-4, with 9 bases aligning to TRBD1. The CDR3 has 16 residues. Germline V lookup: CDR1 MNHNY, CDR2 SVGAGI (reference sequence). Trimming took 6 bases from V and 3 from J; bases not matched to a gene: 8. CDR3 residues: CASSPGQGRANEKLFF. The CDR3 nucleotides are TGTGCCAGCAGCCCTGGACAGGGGAGGGCTAATGAAAAACTGTTTTTT.

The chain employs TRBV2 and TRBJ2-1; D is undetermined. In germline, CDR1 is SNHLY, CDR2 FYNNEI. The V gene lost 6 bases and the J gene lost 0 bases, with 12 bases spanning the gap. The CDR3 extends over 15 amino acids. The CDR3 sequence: CASRPLSSSYNEQFF. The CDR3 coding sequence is TGTGCCAGCAGGCCACTCTCGAGCTCCTACAATGAGCAGTTCTTC.

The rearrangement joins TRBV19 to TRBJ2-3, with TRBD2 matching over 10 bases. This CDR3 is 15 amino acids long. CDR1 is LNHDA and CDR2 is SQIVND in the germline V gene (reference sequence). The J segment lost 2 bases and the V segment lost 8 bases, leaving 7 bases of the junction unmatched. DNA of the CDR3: TGTGCCAGTGCCCCTAGCGGGAGAAACACAGATACGCAGTATTTT. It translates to CASAPSGRNTDTQYF.

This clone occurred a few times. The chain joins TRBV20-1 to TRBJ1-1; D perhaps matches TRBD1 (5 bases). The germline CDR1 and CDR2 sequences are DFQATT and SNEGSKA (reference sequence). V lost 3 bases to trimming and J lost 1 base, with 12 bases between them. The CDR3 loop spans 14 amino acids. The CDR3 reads CSASAGSPNTEAFF. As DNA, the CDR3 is TGCAGTGCTAGTGCAGGGTCGCCGAACACTGAAGCTTTCTTT.

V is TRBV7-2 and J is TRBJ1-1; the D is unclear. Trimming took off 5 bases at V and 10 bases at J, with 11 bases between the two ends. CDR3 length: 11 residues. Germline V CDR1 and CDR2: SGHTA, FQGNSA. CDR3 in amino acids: CASSPWAGAFF. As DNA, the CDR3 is TGTGCCAGCAGCCCCTGGGCTGGAGCTTTCTTT.

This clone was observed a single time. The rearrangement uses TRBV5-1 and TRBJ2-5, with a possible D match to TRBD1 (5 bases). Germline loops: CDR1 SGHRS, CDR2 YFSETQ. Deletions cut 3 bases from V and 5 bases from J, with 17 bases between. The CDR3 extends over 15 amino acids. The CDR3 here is CASSSDRPLGETQYF. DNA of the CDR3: TGCGCCAGCAGCTCTGACAGACCCCTAGGGGAGACCCAGTACTTC.

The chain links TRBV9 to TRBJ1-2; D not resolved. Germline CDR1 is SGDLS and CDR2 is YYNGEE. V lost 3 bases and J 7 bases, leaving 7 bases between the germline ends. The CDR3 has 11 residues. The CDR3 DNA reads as TGTGCCAGCAGCGCCAATTTTGGCTACACCTTC. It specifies CASSANFGYTF.

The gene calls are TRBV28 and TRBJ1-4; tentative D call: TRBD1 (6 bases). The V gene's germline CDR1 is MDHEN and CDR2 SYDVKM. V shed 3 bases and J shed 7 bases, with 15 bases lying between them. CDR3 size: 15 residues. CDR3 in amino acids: CASSFPGGAGEKLFF. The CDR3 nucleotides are TGTGCCAGCAGTTTCCCGGGGGGCGCAGGTGAAAAACTGTTTTTT.

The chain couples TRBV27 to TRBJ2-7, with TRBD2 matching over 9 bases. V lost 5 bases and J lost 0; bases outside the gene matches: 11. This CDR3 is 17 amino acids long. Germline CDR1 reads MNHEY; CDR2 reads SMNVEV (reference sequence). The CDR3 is CASSVTRLAASSYEQYF. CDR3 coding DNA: TGTGCCAGCAGTGTAACTCGACTAGCGGCAAGCTCCTACGAGCAGTACTTC.

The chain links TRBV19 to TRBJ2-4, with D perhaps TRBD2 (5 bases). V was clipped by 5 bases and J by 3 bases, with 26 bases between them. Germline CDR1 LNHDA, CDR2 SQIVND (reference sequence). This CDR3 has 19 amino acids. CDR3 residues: CASSPSPPTQFGGKNIQYF. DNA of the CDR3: TGTGCCAGTAGTCCTAGCCCCCCCACCCAGTTCGGCGGCAAAAACATTCAGTACTTC.

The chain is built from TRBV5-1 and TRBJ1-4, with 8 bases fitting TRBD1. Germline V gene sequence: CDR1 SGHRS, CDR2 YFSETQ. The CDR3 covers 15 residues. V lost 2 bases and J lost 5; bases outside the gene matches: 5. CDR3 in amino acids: CASSFSGGMNEKLFF. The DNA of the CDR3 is TGCGCCAGCAGCTTTTCAGGGGGCATGAATGAAAAACTGTTTTTT.

CDR3 protein: CASSEFSSTDTQYF. The DNA of the CDR3 is TGTGCCAGCAGTGAATTTTCGAGCACAGATACGCAGTATTTT. The rearrangement joins TRBV25-1 to TRBJ2-3; D gene ambiguous. The ends were cut back, 1 base at V and 0 bases at J, with 5 bases in the middle. Germline CDR1 MGHDK, CDR2 SYGVNS. This CDR3 spans 14 amino acids. The complete variable domain, with remaining parts taken from reference TRBV25-1 and TRBJ2-3, reads EADIYQTPRYLVIGTGKKITLECSQTMGHDKMYWYQQDPGMELHLIHYSYGVNSTEKGDLSSESTVSRIRTEHFPLTLESARPSHTSQYLCASSEFSSTDTQYFGPGTRLTVL.